A selection of T cell receptor beta chains follows, all from one sample in a study of blood T cell repertoires in COVID-19. Sequenced by immunoSEQ multiplex PCR; TCRdb stores in-frame clones only, minus some. The data contain 130,000 to 150,000 clones, 84% of them singletons. The sample was PBMCs or T cells enriched from blood (not recorded which). Every receptor here comes from a man aged 40-55 years with acute COVID-19. Each CDR3 is given with its conserved first and last residue. The D gene is left open where the match is weak. Only some rows state a clone size, as once, few, many or a class for expanded clones.

CDR3 protein	CDR3 DNA	V gene	D gene	clone size	J gene
CASSLTSAGTDTQYF	TGCGCCAGCAGCTTGACTAGCGCTGGCACAGATACGCAGTATTTT	TRBV5-1	TRBD2	NA	TRBJ2-3
CASSVATTAGDGEAFF	TGTGCCAGCAGCGTAGCTACAACGGCGGGGGACGGTGAAGCTTTCTTT	TRBV9	NA	NA	TRBJ1-1
CASSSLRQGQRNEQFF	TGTGCCAGCAGTTCACTTAGACAGGGCCAGAGGAATGAGCAGTTCTTC	TRBV27	TRBD1	few	TRBJ2-1
CAWGNRAGNQPQHF	TGTGCCTGGGGTAACAGGGCCGGCAATCAGCCCCAGCATTTT	TRBV30	NA	NA	TRBJ1-5
CASSLGRGAGTSTDTQYF	TGTGCCAGCAGCTTAGGTCGGGGGGCAGGTACTAGCACAGATACGCAGTATTTT	TRBV7-6	NA	NA	TRBJ2-3
CASSLAETGGNQPQHF	TGTGCCAGCAGCTTAGCGGAGACAGGGGGTAATCAGCCCCAGCATTTT	TRBV7-2	TRBD1	NA	TRBJ1-5
CASSLEGVIENSPLHF	TGCGCCAGCAGCTTGGAGGGGGTGATCGAGAATTCACCCCTCCACTTT	TRBV5-1	NA	NA	TRBJ1-6
CASSLVRGPKGVTEAFF	TGTGCCAGCAGCTTGGTTCGAGGCCCCAAAGGGGTTACTGAAGCTTTCTTT	TRBV5-4	NA	NA	TRBJ1-1
CASSQPSGATNEKLFF	TGTGCCAGCAGCCAGCCATCAGGGGCAACTAATGAAAAACTGTTTTTT	TRBV4-2	NA	NA	TRBJ1-4
CAWRAGEYGELFF	TGTGCCTGGAGGGCAGGGGAGTACGGGGAGCTGTTTTTT	TRBV30	NA	NA	TRBJ2-2
CASSLNQGRGETQYF	TGTGCCAGCAGCCTAAACCAGGGCAGGGGGGAGACCCAGTACTTC	TRBV11-2	TRBD1	once	TRBJ2-5
CASSLVSDRNYGYTF	TGTGCCAGCAGCTTAGTCTCGGACAGGAACTATGGCTACACCTTC	TRBV7-9	TRBD1	few	TRBJ1-2
CASSSTGNGVNEQFF	TGTGCCAGCAGTTCGACAGGGAATGGGGTCAATGAGCAGTTCTTC	TRBV27	TRBD1	NA	TRBJ2-1
CASTPDRVSQPQHF	TGTGCCAGCACCCCTGACAGGGTCTCTCAGCCCCAGCATTTT	TRBV6-5	TRBD1	NA	TRBJ1-5
CASSPRTASNQPQHF	TGTGCCAGCAGTCCCCGGACTGCTAGCAATCAGCCCCAGCATTTT	TRBV27	NA	once	TRBJ1-5
CASSPGTGTGGDEQFF	TGTGCCAGCAGCCCCGGAACCGGGACAGGGGGCGATGAGCAGTTCTTC	TRBV3-1/TRBV3-2	TRBD1	NA	TRBJ2-1
CASSLLSLGGGSTDTQYF	TGTGCCAGCAGCTTATTATCTCTTGGAGGGGGCAGCACAGATACGCAGTATTTT	TRBV7-9	NA	NA	TRBJ2-3
CASSQEIGGQGATEAFF	TGCGCCAGCAGCCAAGAAATAGGGGGACAGGGGGCCACTGAAGCTTTCTTT	TRBV4-1	TRBD1	NA	TRBJ1-1
CAISGGTQSSGNTIYF	TGTGCCATCAGTGGGGGGACACAAAGCTCTGGAAACACCATATATTTT	TRBV10-3	NA	NA	TRBJ1-3
CASRITGTVEKLFF	TGTGCCAGCAGAATTACCGGGACAGTAGAAAAACTGTTTTTT	TRBV28	TRBD1	NA	TRBJ1-4
CATSDGDRGPTF	TGTGCCACCAGTGATGGGGACAGGGGGCCAACCTTC	TRBV24-1	TRBD1	NA	TRBJ1-2
CASSQVQSHTGELFF	TGCGCCAGCAGCCAAGTGCAGTCACACACCGGGGAGCTGTTTTTT	TRBV4-1	NA	NA	TRBJ2-2
CASSLSGGDIQYF	TGTGCCAGCAGTTTATCCGGAGGGGACATTCAGTACTTC	TRBV28	NA	NA	TRBJ2-4
CASSPLSGGARVAGELFF	TGTGCCAGCAGCCCACTTAGCGGGGGGGCCCGGGTAGCCGGGGAGCTGTTTTTT	TRBV9	TRBD2	NA	TRBJ2-2
CASSSKWRQLLYF	TGTGCCAGCAGCTCAAAATGGAGACAGTTGCTGTATTTT	TRBV11-2	NA	NA	TRBJ2-3
CASSLGPSGSNEQFF	TGCGCCAGCAGCTTGGGGCCTAGCGGGAGCAATGAGCAGTTCTTC	TRBV5-1	TRBD2	NA	TRBJ2-1
CSASTGLAGLTDTQYF	TGCAGTGCTAGTACCGGACTAGCGGGACTCACAGATACGCAGTATTTT	TRBV20-1	TRBD2	NA	TRBJ2-3
CASSLERGLAGRVTYNEQFF	TGTGCCAGCAGCTTGGAACGGGGACTAGCGGGGAGGGTTACCTACAATGAGCAGTTCTTC	TRBV7-8	TRBD2	NA	TRBJ2-1
CASSARRGSNQPQHF	TGTGCCAGCAGTGCCCGACGGGGAAGCAATCAGCCCCAGCATTTT	TRBV28	NA	once	TRBJ1-5
CASSPGAGGETQYF	TGTGCCAGCAGCCCAGGGGCCGGTGGGGAGACCCAGTACTTC	TRBV7-9	NA	NA	TRBJ2-5
CASSPQTVRRGLDEKLFF	TGCGCCAGCAGCCCCCAAACCGTACGACGCGGTCTCGACGAAAAACTGTTTTTT	TRBV4-1	NA	NA	TRBJ1-4
CATALGQGSYNEQFF	TGTGCCACTGCTCTGGGACAGGGTTCCTACAATGAGCAGTTCTTC	TRBV5-8	TRBD1	NA	TRBJ2-1
CASSLTGLGTEAFF	TGTGCCAGCAGTTTAACGGGGTTGGGCACTGAAGCTTTCTTT	TRBV27	NA	NA	TRBJ1-1
CASSAGQADFF	TGTGCCAGCAGTGCGGGACAGGCGGATTTCTTT	TRBV12-3/TRBV12-4	TRBD1	NA	TRBJ1-1
CASSYEGGSYNEQFF	TGTGCCAGCAGTTACGAGGGGGGGTCCTACAATGAGCAGTTCTTC	TRBV6-6	NA	once	TRBJ2-1
CASDPGEGGWGNQPQHF	TGTGCCAGCGACCCAGGGGAAGGCGGTTGGGGCAATCAGCCCCAGCATTTT	TRBV28	NA	NA	TRBJ1-5
CASRIGQGGFGTGELFF	TGTGCCAGCAGAATCGGACAGGGGGGATTTGGGACCGGGGAGCTGTTTTTT	TRBV28	TRBD1	NA	TRBJ2-2
CATAWGRSYEQYF	TGTGCCACAGCCTGGGGGAGGTCCTACGAGCAGTACTTC	TRBV15	NA	NA	TRBJ2-7
CASRDRDSQETQYF	TGTGCCAGCAGAGATCGGGACAGCCAAGAGACCCAGTACTTC	TRBV27	TRBD1	NA	TRBJ2-5
CASSLLGVAGELFF	TGTGCCAGCAGCTTATTAGGGGTCGCCGGGGAGCTGTTTTTT	TRBV7-9	NA	NA	TRBJ2-2
CASSRQGYQETQYF	TGTGCCAGTAGTCGACAGGGCTATCAAGAGACCCAGTACTTC	TRBV19	TRBD1	once	TRBJ2-5
CATSDGRQGNQPQHF	TGTGCCACCAGTGATGGGCGCCAGGGGAATCAGCCCCAGCATTTT	TRBV24-1	NA	NA	TRBJ1-5
CASSPERLYTQYF	TGTGCCAGCAGCCCCGAAAGACTTTATACGCAGTATTTT	TRBV5-4	NA	once	TRBJ2-3
CASSLRTASYEQYF	TGTGCCAGCAGCTTAAGGACAGCCTCCTACGAGCAGTACTTC	TRBV11-2	NA	NA	TRBJ2-7
CASAGGVNTGELFF	TGCGCCAGCGCCGGGGGGGTTAACACCGGGGAGCTGTTTTTT	TRBV5-1	TRBD2	few	TRBJ2-2
CASSKDWAGGAGTGELFF	TGTGCCAGTAGTAAAGACTGGGCAGGGGGCGCGGGGACCGGGGAGCTGTTTTTT	TRBV19	TRBD1	once	TRBJ2-2
CASSGGLASHTGELFF	TGTGCCAGTAGTGGGGGACTAGCGTCTCACACCGGGGAGCTGTTTTTT	TRBV19	TRBD2	NA	TRBJ2-2
CASSQLQGSGNTIYF	TGCGCCAGCAGCCAGTTACAGGGGTCTGGAAACACCATATATTTT	TRBV4-1	TRBD1	few	TRBJ1-3
CASSFGSSYEQYF	TGTGCCAGCAGCTTTGGCAGCTCCTACGAGCAGTACTTC	TRBV11-2	NA	NA	TRBJ2-7
CASSLSGRQQETQYF	TGCGCCAGCAGCTTGAGTGGGAGACAACAAGAGACCCAGTACTTC	TRBV5-1	NA	NA	TRBJ2-5